This passage covers 5 T cell receptor beta chains from one sample sequenced in a study of blood T cell repertoires in COVID-19. TCRdb's table, derived via immunoSEQ multiplex PCR, lists solely in-frame clones and lacks some. The sample carries under 200,000 clones, about 80% recorded once. Specimen: PBMCs or T cells enriched from blood (not recorded which). The receptors stem from a woman aged 55-69 years with acute COVID-19.

The V and J genes are TRBV25-1 and TRBJ1-6, with D possibly TRBD1 on 6 matching bases. Trimming stripped 3 bases from V and 7 bases from J, with 13 bases between. Germline V gene sequence: CDR1 MGHDK, CDR2 SYGVNS. The CDR3 length is 15 residues. The CDR3 DNA is TGTGCCAGCAGTGACCCAGGGGTTCCGAATTCACCCCTCCACTTT. Translation: CASSDPGVPNSPLHF. The full variable domain, rest sourced from reference TRBV25-1 and TRBJ1-6, is EADIYQTPRYLVIGTGKKITLECSQTMGHDKMYWYQQDPGMELHLIHYSYGVNSTEKGDLSSESTVSRIRTEHFPLTLESARPSHTSQYLCASSDPGVPNSPLHFGNGTRLTVT.

The chain joins TRBV27 to TRBJ2-2, with TRBD1 as a possible D gene (6 bases). Trimming shortened V by 7 bases and J by 4 bases, and 13 bases separated the two germline ends. The germline gives CDR1 MNHEY, CDR2 SMNVEV (reference sequence). The CDR3 length is 14 residues. CDR3 residues: CASTRDTLTGELFF. DNA of the CDR3: TGTGCCAGCACCCGGGACACCCTCACCGGGGAGCTGTTTTTT.

J is TRBJ1-1 and V is TRBV10-2; D may be TRBD1 (6 bases). Trimming stripped 6 bases from V and 11 bases from J, with 16 bases between. This CDR3 has 12 amino acids. The germline V gene encodes CDR1 WSHSY and CDR2 SAAADI. The CDR3 coding sequence is TGCGCCAGCAGGGACGACAGGATTTTGGCTTTCTTT. Its protein is CASRDDRILAFF.

The chain uses TRBV7-2 and TRBJ2-5; 8 nucleotides align to TRBD2. With 5 bases clipped from V and 1 base from J, the junction kept 3 bases outside the gene matches. Germline assignment: CDR1 SGHTA and CDR2 FQGNSA. This CDR3 has 14 residues. CDR3 sequence (DNA): TGTGCCAGCAGCCGTAGCGGGGTCCAAGAGACCCAGTACTTC. Its translation is CASSRSGVQETQYF.

The rearrangement uses TRBV4-3 and TRBJ2-7; a weak D match, TRBD1 (6 bases). The V and J ends lost 0 bases and 6 bases respectively, with 18 bases between them. Germline CDR1 is LGHNA and CDR2 is YSLEER. The CDR3 spans 16 residues. CDR3 residues: CASSQDFRWGPSEQYV. The DNA for the CDR3 is TGCGCCAGCAGCCAAGATTTCCGTTGGGGGCCAAGCGAGCAGTACGTC.